This TCR beta chain was identified during a study of identical twins. Whole-study results and caveats: With abundant cord blood beta clonotypes, insertions were fewer; memory repertoires showed no such pattern. Beta out-of-frame sequences showed weaker excess twin sharing. Models underestimated TCR alpha sharing (out-of-frame) in monozygotic twins.

As to this clonotype: Its specificity is not known.

One entry per CDR3 protein, called by TCRdb with MiXCR from the 5' RACE reads. Found here are about 810,000 distinct CDR3 sequences, around an eighth of them singletons; the top ten hold roughly 1.5%. V was clipped by 2 bases and J by 10 bases; unmatched bases: 0. The CDR3 has 12 residues. CDR1 and CDR2 (germline): SNHLY, FYNNEI. The same data also contributed to another study, on yellow fever vaccine responses in identical twins.

The clonotype comes from a young woman in good health. The specimen was PBMCs. This rearrangement joins TRBV2 to TRBJ2-1, with 9 bases fitting TRBD2. CDR3 nucleotide sequence: TGTGCCAGCAGTGAACTAGCGGGAGAGCAGTTCTTC. Its protein is CASSELAGEQFF.